This section outlines one T cell receptor beta chain sequence together with its context. Here immunoSEQ multiplex PCR was the method, and the copy in TCRdb shows in-frame clones only, minus some. The repertoire holds about 92,000 clones, with over 75% as singletons. Trimming removed 1 base at V and 4 bases at J, with 11 bases between. This CDR3 is built from 14 residues. Looked up from germline, CDR1 is SGHDT and CDR2 is YYEEEE. These data come from a study of glioma-infiltrating T cells after dendritic cell vaccination. At the level of the study: Treatment, given 2003 to 2012, was autologous tumor lysate-pulsed dendritic cell vaccination.

Sequenced material: blood, taken before dendritic cell vaccination. The sequence came from a human donor with glioblastoma. This sequence joins TRBV5-6 and TRBJ1-2, with D perhaps matching TRBD1 (6 bases). CDR3 in DNA: TGTGCCAGCAGCTTGAGGGGGTCGGGCTATGGCTACACCTTC. Translating gives CASSLRGSGYGYTF.